The 10 T cell receptor beta chains presented below share a single source sample, sequenced in a study of breast tumors, draining lymph nodes, adjacent tissues. TCRdb called the multiplex PCR reads again in MiXCR, with one record for every CDR3 protein. The top ten hold about 2.5% of the sample, which has about 140,000 distinct CDR3 sequences, around a third seen once. Breast cancer patients provided tissue from their axillary draining lymph nodes. Sequencing was performed on axillary lymph node tissue. The origin of the receptors is a female donor with breast cancer. Some clones in this sample may be carry-over from other donors' samples.

The chain recombines TRBV27 with TRBJ1-1; D is possibly TRBD1 (5 bases). Germline V gene lookup returns CDR1 MNHEY and CDR2 SMNVEV (reference sequence). V shed 7 bases and J shed 0 bases, with 27 bases lying between them. The length of the CDR3 is 19 residues. DNA for the CDR3: TGTGCCAGCACCCGAAGGATCAGGCGCGGGGGAGACATGAACACTGAAGCTTTCTTT. This encodes CASTRRIRRGGDMNTEAFF.

This clonotype was found many times. The genes are TRBV7-9 and TRBJ2-3; D unclear. The germline gives CDR1 SEHNR, CDR2 FQNEAQ (reference sequence). V lost 7 bases to trimming and J lost 2 bases, with 10 bases between them. This CDR3 region has 13 residues. CDR3 DNA: TGTGCCAGCAACGCAGATCCCACAGATACGCAGTATTTT. This codes for CASNADPTDTQYF.

The genes are TRBV10-3 and TRBJ2-3; TRBD2 might be the D (6 bases). Trimming removed 3 bases from V and 5 bases from J, with 18 bases in between. This CDR3 has 16 residues. In germline, CDR1 is ENHRY, CDR2 SYGVKD. CDR3 sequence: CAISDPVIGGGDTQYF. The CDR3 DNA is TGTGCCATCAGTGACCCTGTTATCGGGGGAGGAGATACGCAGTATTTT.

In this sample, this clonotype turned up many times. A single base separates this from a much larger clone, so it may be a read error. The chain links TRBV7-9 to TRBJ2-5, with a tentative D call TRBD2 (5 bases). Looked up from germline, CDR1 is SEHNR and CDR2 is FQNEAQ (reference sequence). There are 12 residues in the CDR3. This CDR3 reads CASSSARETQCF. The CDR3 coding sequence is TGTGCCAGCAGCTCGGCTAGGGAGACCCAGTGCTTC. Together with reference TRBV7-9 and TRBJ2-5, the CDR3 gives the full variable domain: DTGVSQNPRHKITKRGQNVTFRCDPISEHNRLYWYRQTLGQGPEFLTYFQNEAQLEKSRLLSDRFSAERPKGSFSTLEIQRTEQGDSAMYLCASSSARETQCFGPGTRLLVL.

The chain carries TRBV4-1 and TRBJ1-4; 8 positions match TRBD1. The CDR3 loop spans 15 amino acids. CDR1 and CDR2 from the germline V gene are MGHRA and YSYEKL. V was pared by 2 bases and J by 6 bases, with 5 bases of the junction left unmatched. This chain's CDR3 is CASSQNQGAYEKLFF. The DNA for the CDR3 is TGCGCCAGCAGCCAAAATCAGGGGGCTTATGAAAAACTGTTTTTT.

This clonotype was detected ten times or more. The chain joins TRBV19 to TRBJ2-3; D assignment may be TRBD1 or TRBD2 (5 bases each). The germline V gene has CDR1 LNHDA and CDR2 SQIVND (reference sequence). The CDR3 covers 24 residues. V dropped 2 bases and J dropped 0 bases, with 36 bases sitting between them. CDR3 sequence reads: CASSIKKGNRIGAMSSTSTDTQYF. For the CDR3, the DNA is TGTGCCAGTAGTATAAAAAAGGGGAACAGGATCGGGGCAATGTCATCAACTAGCACAGATACGCAGTATTTT.

On this clonotype itself: A much larger clone sits a single nucleotide away, making a read error possible. V and J are TRBV3-1 and TRBJ1-2, with D tentatively TRBD1 (5 bases). This CDR3 has 13 residues. CDR1 is LGHDT and CDR2 is YNNKEL in the germline V gene (reference sequence). The CDR3 loop is CASNQGGVLGHTF. The CDR3 region has the DNA TGTGCCAGCAACCAGGGAGGGGTCCTTGGCCACACCTTC. Supplemented by reference TRBV3-1 and TRBJ1-2, the full variable domain reads DTAVSQTPKYLVTQMGNDKSIKCEQNLGHDTMYWYKQDSKKFLKIMFSYNNKELIINETVPNRFSPKSPDKAHLNLHINSLELGDSAVYFCASNQGGVLGHTFGSGTRLTVV.

This clonotype was seen only a few times. Just one base apart from a much larger clone, this may be a read error. This rearrangement joins TRBV7-3 to TRBJ2-2; TRBD1 matches at 11 bases. The germline V gene encodes CDR1 SGHTA and CDR2 FQGTGA. The trim removed 0 bases at V and 6 bases at J, leaving 12 bases unmatched. The CDR3 is 19 residues long. In DNA form, the CDR3 reads TGTGCCAGCAGCTTAACTGCGGCCGGGACAGGGGGAAAACCCGGGGAGCTGTTTTTT. It yields the protein CASSLTAAGTGGKPGELFF.

This clonotype occurred once. This chain uses TRBV6-2 or TRBV6-3 with TRBJ2-1; 9 bases agree with TRBD1. Trimming took 4 bases from V and 6 from J; bases not matched to a gene: 4. The CDR3 has 14 amino acids. CDR1 is MNHEY, CDR2 SVGEGT, per germline. Here the CDR3 reads CASSSLTGGNEQFF. The CDR3 nucleotides read TGTGCCAGCAGTTCCTTGACAGGGGGCAATGAGCAGTTCTTC.

This chain joins TRBV19 and TRBJ1-5, with 10 bases that match TRBD1. CDR1 LNHDA and CDR2 SQIVND come from the germline V gene (reference sequence). The length of the CDR3 is 14 residues. V lost 6 bases, J lost 5 bases, and 4 bases stayed unmatched. The CDR3 spells CASSRDRGYQPQHF. CDR3 nucleotide sequence: TGTGCCAGTAGCCGGGACAGGGGTTATCAGCCCCAGCATTTT. The full variable domain, rest sourced from reference TRBV19 and TRBJ1-5, is DGGITQSPKYLFRKEGQNVTLSCEQNLNHDAMYWYRQDPGQGLRLIYYSQIVNDFQKGDIAEGYSVSREKKESFPLTVTSAQKNPTAFYLCASSRDRGYQPQHFGDGTRLSIL.